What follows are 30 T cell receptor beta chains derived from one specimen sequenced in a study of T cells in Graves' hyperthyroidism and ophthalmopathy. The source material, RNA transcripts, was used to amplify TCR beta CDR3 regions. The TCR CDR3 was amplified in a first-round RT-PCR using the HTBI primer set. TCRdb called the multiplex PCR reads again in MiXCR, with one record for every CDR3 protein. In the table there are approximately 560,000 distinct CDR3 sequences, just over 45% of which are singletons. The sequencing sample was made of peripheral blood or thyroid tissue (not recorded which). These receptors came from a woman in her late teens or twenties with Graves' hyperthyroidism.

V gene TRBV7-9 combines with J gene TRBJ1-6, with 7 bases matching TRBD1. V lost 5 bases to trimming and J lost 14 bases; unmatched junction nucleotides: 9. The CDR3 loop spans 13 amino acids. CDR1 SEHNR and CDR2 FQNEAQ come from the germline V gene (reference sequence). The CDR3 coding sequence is TGTGCCAGCAGCCAAGAATGGGGGACAGCCCTCCACTTT. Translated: CASSQEWGTALHF.

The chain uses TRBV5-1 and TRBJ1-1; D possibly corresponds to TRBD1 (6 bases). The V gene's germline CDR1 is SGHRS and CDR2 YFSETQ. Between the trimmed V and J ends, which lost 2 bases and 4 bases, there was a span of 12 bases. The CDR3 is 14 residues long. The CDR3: CASSFEGGSTEAFF. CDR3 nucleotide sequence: TGCGCCAGCAGCTTTGAAGGGGGGAGCACTGAAGCTTTCTTT.

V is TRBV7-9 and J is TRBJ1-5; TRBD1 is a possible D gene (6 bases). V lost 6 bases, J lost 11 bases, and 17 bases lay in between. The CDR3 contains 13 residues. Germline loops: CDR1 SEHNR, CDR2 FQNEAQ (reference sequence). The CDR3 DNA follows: TGTGCCAGCAGTTACAGGGAGAGCGAGACCCAGCATTTT. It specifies CASSYRESETQHF.

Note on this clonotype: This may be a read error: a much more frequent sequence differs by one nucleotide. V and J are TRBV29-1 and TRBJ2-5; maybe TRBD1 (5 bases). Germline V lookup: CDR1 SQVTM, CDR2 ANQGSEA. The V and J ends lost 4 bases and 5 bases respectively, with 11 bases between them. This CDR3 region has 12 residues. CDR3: CSVGGSGETQYF. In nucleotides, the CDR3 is TGCAGCGTTGGTGGCTCAGGGGAGACCCAGTACTTC.

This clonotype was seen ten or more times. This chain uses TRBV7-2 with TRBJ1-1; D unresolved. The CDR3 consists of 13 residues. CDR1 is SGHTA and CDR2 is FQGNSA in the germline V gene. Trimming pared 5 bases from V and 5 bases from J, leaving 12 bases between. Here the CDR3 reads CASSPYWETEAFF. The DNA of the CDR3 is TGTGCCAGCAGCCCCTACTGGGAGACTGAAGCTTTCTTT.

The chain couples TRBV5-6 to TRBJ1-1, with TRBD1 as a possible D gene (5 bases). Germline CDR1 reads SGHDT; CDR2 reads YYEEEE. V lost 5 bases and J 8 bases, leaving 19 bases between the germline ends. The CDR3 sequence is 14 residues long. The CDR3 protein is CASSLLGVGLEAFF. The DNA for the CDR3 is TGTGCCAGCAGTTTGCTAGGAGTGGGACTGGAAGCTTTCTTT.

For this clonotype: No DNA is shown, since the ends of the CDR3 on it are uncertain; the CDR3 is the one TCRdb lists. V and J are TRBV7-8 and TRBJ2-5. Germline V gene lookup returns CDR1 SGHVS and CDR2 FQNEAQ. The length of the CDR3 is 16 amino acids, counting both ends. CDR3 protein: CASSPEAFFGQETQYF.

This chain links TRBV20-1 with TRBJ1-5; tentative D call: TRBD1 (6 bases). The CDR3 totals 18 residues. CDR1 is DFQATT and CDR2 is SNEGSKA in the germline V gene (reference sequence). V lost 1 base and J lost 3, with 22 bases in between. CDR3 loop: CSARAHRNRDALNQPQHF. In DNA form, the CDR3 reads TGCAGTGCTAGAGCCCACCGAAACAGGGATGCACTCAATCAGCCCCAGCATTTT.

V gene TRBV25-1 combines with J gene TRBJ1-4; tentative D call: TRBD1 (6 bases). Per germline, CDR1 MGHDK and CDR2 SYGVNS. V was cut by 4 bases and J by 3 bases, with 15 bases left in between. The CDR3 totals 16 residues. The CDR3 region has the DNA TGTGCCAGCAGTGGAGCACGGACAGCTTCTAATGAAAAACTGTTTTTT. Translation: CASSGARTASNEKLFF.

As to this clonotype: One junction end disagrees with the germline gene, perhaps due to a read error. The CDR3 bases are TGCGCCAGCAGCCCAACCCCTTTAGCGGGAGTGGCCGAGCAGTACTTC. Encoded protein: CASSPTPLAGVAEQYF. The rearrangement uses TRBV7-9 and TRBJ2-7, with 9 bases fitting TRBD2. CDR3 length equals 16 residues. Germline V gene lookup returns CDR1 SEHNR and CDR2 FQNEAQ (reference sequence).

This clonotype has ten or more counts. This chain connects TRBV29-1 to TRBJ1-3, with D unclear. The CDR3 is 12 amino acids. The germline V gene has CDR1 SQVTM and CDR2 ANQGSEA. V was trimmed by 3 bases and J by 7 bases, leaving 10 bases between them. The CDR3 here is CSVDSGSNTIYF. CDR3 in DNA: TGCAGCGTTGATTCCGGGTCCAACACCATATATTTT.

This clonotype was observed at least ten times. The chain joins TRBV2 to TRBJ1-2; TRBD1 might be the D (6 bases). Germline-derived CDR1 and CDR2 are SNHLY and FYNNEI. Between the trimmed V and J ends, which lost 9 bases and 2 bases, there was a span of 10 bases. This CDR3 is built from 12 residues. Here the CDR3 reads CARTGVNYGYTF. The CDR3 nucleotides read TGTGCCAGGACAGGCGTCAACTATGGCTACACCTTC.

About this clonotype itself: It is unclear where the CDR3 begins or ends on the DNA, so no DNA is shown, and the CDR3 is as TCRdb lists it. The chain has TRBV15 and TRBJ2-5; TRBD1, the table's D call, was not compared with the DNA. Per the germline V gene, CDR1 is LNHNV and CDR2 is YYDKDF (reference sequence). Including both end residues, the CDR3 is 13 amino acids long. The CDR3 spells CATSRVGQGSKYF.

CDR3 protein: CASVKVEGYTF. The CDR3 DNA is TGTGCCAGCGTGAAAGTGGAGGGCTACACCTTC. J is TRBJ1-2 and V is TRBV2; no clear D. This CDR3 spans 11 amino acids. Germline V gene sequence: CDR1 SNHLY, CDR2 FYNNEI. The germline V and J ends were trimmed by 8 bases and 8 bases, with 12 bases remaining between them.

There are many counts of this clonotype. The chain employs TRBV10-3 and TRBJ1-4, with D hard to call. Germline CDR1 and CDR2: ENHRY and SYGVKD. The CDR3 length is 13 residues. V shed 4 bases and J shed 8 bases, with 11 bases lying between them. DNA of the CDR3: TGTGCCATCAGTGCAGAAGTACGGGAAAAACTGTTTTTT. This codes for CAISAEVREKLFF.

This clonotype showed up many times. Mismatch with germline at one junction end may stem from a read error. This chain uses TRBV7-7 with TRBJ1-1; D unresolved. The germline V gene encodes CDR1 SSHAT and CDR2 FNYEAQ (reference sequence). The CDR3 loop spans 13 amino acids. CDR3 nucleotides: TGTGCTAGCAGCCACGGCTTGGGCACTGAAGCTTTCTTT. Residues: CASSHGLGTEAFF.

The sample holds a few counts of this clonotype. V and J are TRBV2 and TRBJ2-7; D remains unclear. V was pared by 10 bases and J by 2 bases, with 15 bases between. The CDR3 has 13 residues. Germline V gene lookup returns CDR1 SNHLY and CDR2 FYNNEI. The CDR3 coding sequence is TGTGCCACCGGTCCGGCGACAACCTACGAGCAGTACTTC. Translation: CATGPATTYEQYF.

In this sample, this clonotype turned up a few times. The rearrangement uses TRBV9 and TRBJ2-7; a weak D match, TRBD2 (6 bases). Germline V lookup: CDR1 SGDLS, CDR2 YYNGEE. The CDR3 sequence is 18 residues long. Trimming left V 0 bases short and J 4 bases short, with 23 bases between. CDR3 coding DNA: TGTGCCAGCAGCGTAGGACCTCCCGCGGGCGGGAAAGGTTACGAGCAGTACTTC. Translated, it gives CASSVGPPAGGKGYEQYF. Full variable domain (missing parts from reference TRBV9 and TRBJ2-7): DSGVTQTPKHLITATGQRVTLRCSPRSGDLSVYWYQQSLDQGLQFLIQYYNGEERAKGNILERFSAQQFPDLHSELNLSSLELGDSALYFCASSVGPPAGGKGYEQYFGPGTRLTVT.

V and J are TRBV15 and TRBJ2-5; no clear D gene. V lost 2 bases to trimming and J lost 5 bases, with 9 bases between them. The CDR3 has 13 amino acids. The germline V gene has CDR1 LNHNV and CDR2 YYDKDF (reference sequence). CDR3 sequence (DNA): TGTGCCACCAGCAGATCAAAGGAGGAGACCCAGTACTTC. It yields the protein CATSRSKEETQYF.

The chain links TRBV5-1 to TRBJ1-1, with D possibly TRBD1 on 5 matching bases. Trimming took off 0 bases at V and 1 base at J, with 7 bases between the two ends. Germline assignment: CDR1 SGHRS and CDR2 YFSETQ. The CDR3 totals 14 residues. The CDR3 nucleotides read TGCGCCAGCAGCTTGGTGCAGGGGAACACTGAAGCTTTCTTT. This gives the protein CASSLVQGNTEAFF.

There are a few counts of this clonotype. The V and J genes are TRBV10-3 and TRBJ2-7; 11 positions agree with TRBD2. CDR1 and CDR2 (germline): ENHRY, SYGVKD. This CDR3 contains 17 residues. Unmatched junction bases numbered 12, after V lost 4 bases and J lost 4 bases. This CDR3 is CAISGSSQLAGGYEQYF. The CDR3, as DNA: TGTGCCATCAGTGGGTCGAGCCAGCTAGCGGGAGGATACGAGCAGTACTTC.

The CDR3 DNA is TGCAGCGTCCTTTCGACAGGGGAAAACGTCCTGACTTTC. Its translation: CSVLSTGENVLTF. This rearrangement joins TRBV29-1 to TRBJ2-6; TRBD1 agrees at 8 bases. V shed 6 bases, J shed 10 bases, and the junction held 8 bases outside the gene matches. The CDR3 is 13 residues long. Germline loops: CDR1 SQVTM, CDR2 ANQGSEA.

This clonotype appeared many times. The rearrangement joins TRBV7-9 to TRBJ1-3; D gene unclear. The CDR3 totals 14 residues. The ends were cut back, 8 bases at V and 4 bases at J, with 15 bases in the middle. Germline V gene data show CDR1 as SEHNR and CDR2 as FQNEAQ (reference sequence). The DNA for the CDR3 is TGTGCCAGCCTGGGGTCCGACACCGGAAACACCATATATTTT. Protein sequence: CASLGSDTGNTIYF.

The CDR3 DNA follows: TGCAGCGTTGAGAGGACAGGGAGAACTGAAGCTTTCTTT. The encoded protein is CSVERTGRTEAFF. This chain connects TRBV29-1 to TRBJ1-1; 8 bases agree with TRBD1. CDR1 SQVTM and CDR2 ANQGSEA come from the germline V gene. The CDR3 spans 13 residues. Trimming took 3 bases from V and 5 from J; bases not matched to a gene: 5.

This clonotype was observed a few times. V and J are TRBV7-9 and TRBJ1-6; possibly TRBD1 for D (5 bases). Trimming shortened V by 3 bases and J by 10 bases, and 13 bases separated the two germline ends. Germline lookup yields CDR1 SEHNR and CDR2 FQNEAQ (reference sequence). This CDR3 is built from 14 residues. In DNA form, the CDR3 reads TGTGCCAGCAGCTTGGGTAGGGGCGGATCACCCCTCCACTTT. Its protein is CASSLGRGGSPLHF.

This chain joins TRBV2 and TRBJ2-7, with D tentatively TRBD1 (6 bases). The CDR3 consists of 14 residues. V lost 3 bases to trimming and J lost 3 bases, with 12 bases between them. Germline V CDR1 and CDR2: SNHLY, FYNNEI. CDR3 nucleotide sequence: TGTGCCAGCAGTGATGCATCAGGGGTCTACGAGCAGTACTTC. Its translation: CASSDASGVYEQYF.

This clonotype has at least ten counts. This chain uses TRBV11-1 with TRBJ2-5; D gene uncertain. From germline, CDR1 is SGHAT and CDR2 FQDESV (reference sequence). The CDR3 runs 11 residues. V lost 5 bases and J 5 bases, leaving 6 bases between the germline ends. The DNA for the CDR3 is TGTGCCAGCAGCGTGTTGGAGACCCAGTACTTC. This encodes CASSVLETQYF.

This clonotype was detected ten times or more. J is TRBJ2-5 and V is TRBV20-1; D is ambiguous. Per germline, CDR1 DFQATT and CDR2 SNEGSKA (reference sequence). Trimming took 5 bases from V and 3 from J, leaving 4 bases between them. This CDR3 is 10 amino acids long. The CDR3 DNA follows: TGCAGTGCTGGTAAAGAGACCCAGTACTTC. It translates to CSAGKETQYF.

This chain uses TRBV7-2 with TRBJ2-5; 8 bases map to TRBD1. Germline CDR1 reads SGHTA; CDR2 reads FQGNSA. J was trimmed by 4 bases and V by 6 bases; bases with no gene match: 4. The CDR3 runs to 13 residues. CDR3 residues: CASSSGGAETQYF. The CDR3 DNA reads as TGTGCCAGCAGTTCAGGGGGCGCAGAGACCCAGTACTTC.

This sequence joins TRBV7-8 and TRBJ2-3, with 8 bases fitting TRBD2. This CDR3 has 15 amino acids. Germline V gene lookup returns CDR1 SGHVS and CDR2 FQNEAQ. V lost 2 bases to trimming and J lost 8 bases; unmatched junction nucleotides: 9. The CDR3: CASSLLSGGQGTQYF. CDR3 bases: TGTGCCAGCAGCTTATTATCGGGAGGGCAAGGTACGCAGTATTTT.